This TCR beta chain was identified during a study of blood T cell repertoires in COVID-19. Trimming took 5 bases from V and 3 from J, leaving 8 bases between them. The V gene's germline CDR1 is SGHAT and CDR2 FQDESV (reference sequence). CDR3 length: 12 residues. Per the study methods: Cell counts per sample came from amplifying reference gene primers. The assay was immunoSEQ multiplex PCR, and TCRdb's table has in-frame clones only and misses some. V, J and clone size were drawn from that table, and D and trimming were deduced from the DNA. Here the sample spans hundreds of thousands of clones, 80% to 90% being singletons. This clone has more than one count but fewer than ten.

The sample consisted of peripheral blood. The chain is built from TRBV11-1 and TRBJ2-7; D might be TRBD2 (5 bases). This sequence was found in a woman aged 70-85 years with acute or convalescent COVID-19. In DNA form, the CDR3 reads TGTGCCAGCAGCGATCGGGGCTACGAGCAGTACTTC. Protein: CASSDRGYEQYF.